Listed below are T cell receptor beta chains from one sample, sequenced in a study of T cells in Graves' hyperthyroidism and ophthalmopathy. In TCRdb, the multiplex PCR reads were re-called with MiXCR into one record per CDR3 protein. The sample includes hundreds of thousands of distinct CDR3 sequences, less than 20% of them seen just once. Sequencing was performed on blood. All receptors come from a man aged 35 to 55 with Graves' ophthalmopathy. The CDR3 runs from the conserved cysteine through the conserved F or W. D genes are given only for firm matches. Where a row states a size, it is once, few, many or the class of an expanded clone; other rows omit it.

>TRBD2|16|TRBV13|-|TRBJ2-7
CASSFSGVAGPYEQYF
TGTGCCAGCAGCTTTTCTGGAGTAGCGGGACCCTACGAGCAGTACTTC
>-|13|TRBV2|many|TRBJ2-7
CASSSQGTYEQYF
TGTGCCAGCAGTTCACAGGGTACCTACGAGCAGTACTTC
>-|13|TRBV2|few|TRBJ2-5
CASRLYIRETQYF
TGTGCCAGCAGGCTCTATATCCGGGAGACCCAGTACTTC
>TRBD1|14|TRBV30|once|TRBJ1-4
CAWSIRGRNEKLFF
TGTGCCTGGAGTATCAGGGGGAGGAATGAAAAACTGTTTTTT
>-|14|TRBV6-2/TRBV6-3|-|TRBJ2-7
CASRLGALLGEQYF
TGTGCCAGCAGGCTCGGGGCCCTACTGGGTGAGCAGTACTTC
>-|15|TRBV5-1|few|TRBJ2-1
CASSLVSRSNNEQFF
TGCGCCAGCAGCTTGGTCTCCAGGTCGAACAATGAGCAGTTCTTC
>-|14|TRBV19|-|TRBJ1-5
CASSMKDGDQPQHF
TGTGCCAGTAGTATGAAGGACGGAGATCAGCCCCAGCATTTT
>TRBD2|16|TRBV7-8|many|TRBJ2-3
CASSLERTRLSDTQYF
TGTGCCAGCAGCTTAGAGAGGACTAGGCTCTCAGATACGCAGTATTTT
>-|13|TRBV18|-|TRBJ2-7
CASSPGQLYERYF
TGTGCCAGCTCACCAGGACAGCTCTACGAGCGGTACTTC
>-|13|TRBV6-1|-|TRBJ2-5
CASRTSGGWTQYF
TGTGCCAGCCGGACCTCCGGGGGTTGGACCCAGTACTTC
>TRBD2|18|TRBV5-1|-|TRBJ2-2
CASSLGLAGGPNTGELFF
TGCGCCAGCAGCTTGGGACTAGCGGGGGGCCCGAACACCGGGGAGCTGTTTTTT
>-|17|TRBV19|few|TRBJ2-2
CASSIRPTGANTGELFF
TGTGCCAGTAGTATCAGACCGACGGGCGCGAACACCGGGGAGCTGTTTTTT
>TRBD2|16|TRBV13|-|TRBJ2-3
CASSLGSAGVTDTQYF
TGTGCCAGCAGCTTAGGGTCGGCGGGGGTTACAGATACGCAGTATTTT
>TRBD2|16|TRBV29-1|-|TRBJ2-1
CSVEDQAGGNDNEQFF
TGCAGCGTTGAAGATCAGGCGGGGGGGAATGACAATGAGCAGTTCTTC
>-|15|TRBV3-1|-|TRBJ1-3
CASSLTSSSGNTIYF
TGTGCCAGCAGCCTAACTTCCAGCTCTGGAAACACCATATATTTT
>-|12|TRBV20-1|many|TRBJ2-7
CSAQRGGNEQYF
TGCAGTGCCCAGAGAGGCGGAAACGAGCAGTACTTC
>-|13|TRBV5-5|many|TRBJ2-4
CASSPEALPVQYF
TGTGCCAGCAGCCCGGAGGCCCTGCCCGTTCAGTACTTC
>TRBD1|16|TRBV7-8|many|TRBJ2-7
CASSLVRTGNYYEQYF
TGTGCCAGCAGCTTAGTCCGGACAGGGAACTACTACGAGCAGTACTTC
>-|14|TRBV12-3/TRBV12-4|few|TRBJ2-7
CASRSGSGTYEQYF
TGTGCCAGCAGGTCGGGAAGCGGAACCTACGAGCAGTACTTC
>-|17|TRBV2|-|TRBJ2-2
CASSGRSPPQSTGELFF
TGTGCCAGCAGCGGTAGGAGCCCCCCACAAAGCACCGGGGAGCTGTTTTTT
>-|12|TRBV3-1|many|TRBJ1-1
CASSRGRSEAFF
TGTGCCAGCAGCCGAGGACGGAGTGAAGCTTTCTTT
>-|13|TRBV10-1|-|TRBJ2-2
CASSESGTGELFF
TGCGCCAGCAGTGAGTCAGGAACCGGGGAGCTGTTTTTT
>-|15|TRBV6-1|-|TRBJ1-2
CASTPSPGSNYGYTF
TGTGCCAGCACCCCCTCTCCCGGATCTAATTATGGCTACACCTTC
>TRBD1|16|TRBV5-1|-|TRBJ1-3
CASSDAPGGSGNTIYF
TGCGCCAGCAGTGACGCTCCAGGGGGCTCTGGAAACACCATATATTTT
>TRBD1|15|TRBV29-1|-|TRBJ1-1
CSVTSPGTENTEAFF
TGCAGCGTTACGAGTCCCGGGACAGAGAACACTGAAGCTTTCTTT
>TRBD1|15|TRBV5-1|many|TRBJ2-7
CASSPRAGGSYEQYF
TGCGCCAGCAGCCCTCGGGCAGGGGGATCCTACGAGCAGTACTTC
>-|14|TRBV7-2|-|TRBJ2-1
CASRPAGADPKQFF
TGTGCCAGCCGACCTGCGGGTGCCGACCCCAAGCAGTTCTTC
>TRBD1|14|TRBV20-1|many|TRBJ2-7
CSASVGTGRLEQYF
TGCAGTGCTAGTGTCGGGACAGGGAGGCTCGAGCAGTACTTC
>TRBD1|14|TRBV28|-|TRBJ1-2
CASSLWTGGLGYTF
TGTGCCAGCAGCCTCTGGACAGGGGGACTTGGCTACACCTTC
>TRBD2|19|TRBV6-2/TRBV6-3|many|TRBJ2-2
CASSYRTTSGRANTGELFF
TGTGCCAGCAGTTACCGGACGACTAGCGGGAGGGCGAACACCGGGGAGCTGTTTTTT
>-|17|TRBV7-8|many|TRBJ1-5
CASSPFLAPSTFRPQHF
TGTGCCAGCAGCCCATTCTTAGCCCCCAGCACTTTTCGGCCCCAGCATTTT
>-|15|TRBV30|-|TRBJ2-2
CAWSAGTPNTGELFF
TGTGCCTGGAGTGCTGGGACGCCCAACACCGGGGAGCTGTTTTTT
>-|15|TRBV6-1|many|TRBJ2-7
CASREQGAGPYEQYF
TGTGCCAGCAGAGAACAGGGAGCCGGCCCCTACGAGCAGTACTTC
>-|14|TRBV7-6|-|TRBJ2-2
CASSLEIWGGELFF
TGTGCCAGCAGCTTAGAAATATGGGGCGGGGAGCTGTTTTTT
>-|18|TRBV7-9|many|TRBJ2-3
CASSLGSGGTGVTDTQYF
TGTGCCAGCAGCTTAGGGTCGGGAGGTACAGGGGTCACAGATACGCAGTATTTT
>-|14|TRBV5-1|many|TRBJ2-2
CASEDRPNTGELFF
TGCGCCAGCGAGGATCGGCCGAACACCGGGGAGCTGTTTTTT
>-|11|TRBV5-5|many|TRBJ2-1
CASSSVVEQFF
TGTGCCAGCAGCAGCGTAGTTGAGCAGTTCTTC